Each of the 27 T cell receptor beta chains below was sequenced from the same sample in a study of T cell responses to AZD1222 COVID-19 vaccine (dated by TCRdb to the early 2020s). The library came from the immunoSEQ multiplex PCR assay. The table comes from immuneACCESS by way of TCRdb, which keeps in-frame sequences with V and J called. Part of the clones is missing from these tables; in studies checked, under half for an unresolved V gene and the rest for unknown reasons. This sample has approximately 140,000 clones in its table, and under 95% of those were observed once. The ten largest clonotypes hold approximately 2% of the sample. The time point label here, explained by the study, means: baseline before first vaccination. The input for sequencing was peripheral blood, taken on day 0 of AZD1222 vaccination. These receptors were obtained from an adult in good health.

V gene TRBV20-1 combines with J gene TRBJ2-5; no clear D gene. Deletions cut 3 bases from V and 9 bases from J, with 17 bases between. The CDR3 runs 13 residues. Germline V lookup: CDR1 DFQATT, CDR2 SNEGSKA (reference sequence). The CDR3 DNA reads TGCAGTGCTAGTCCCAGGACCTTTGGGGCCCAGTACTTC. It yields the protein CSASPRTFGAQYF.

V usage is TRBV5-1 and J usage is TRBJ2-7, with 8 bases lining up with TRBD2. The CDR3 extends over 17 amino acids. The ends lost 0 bases at V and 0 bases at J; junction bases unmatched: 8. Germline V gene lookup returns CDR1 SGHRS and CDR2 YFSETQ. In DNA, the CDR3 is TGCGCCAGCAGCTTGGGCCTAACTAGCGGAGCCTCCTACGAGCAGTACTTC. Protein: CASSLGLTSGASYEQYF.

This chain links TRBV6-1 with TRBJ2-1; D is ambiguous. Trimming took off 2 bases at V and 6 bases at J, with 8 bases between the two ends. Looked up from germline, CDR1 is MNHNS and CDR2 is SASEGT. The CDR3 contains 13 residues. CDR3 nucleotide sequence: TGTGCCAGCAGTGAACACATACTCAATGAGCAGTTCTTC. Protein: CASSEHILNEQFF.

The CDR3 bases are TGTGCCAGTAGCTCAGCAGGGGAGCAGTTCTTC. Protein sequence: CASSSAGEQFF. The chain links TRBV19 to TRBJ2-1; maybe TRBD1 (5 bases). This CDR3 comprises 11 residues. Trimming left V 6 bases short and J 10 bases short, with 10 bases between. CDR1 and CDR2 (germline): LNHDA, SQIVND (reference sequence). The full variable domain, in which reference TRBV19 and TRBJ2-1 provide the parts outside the CDR3, is DGGITQSPKYLFRKEGQNVTLSCEQNLNHDAMYWYRQDPGQGLRLIYYSQIVNDFQKGDIAEGYSVSREKKESFPLTVTSAQKNPTAFYLCASSSAGEQFFGPGTRLTVL.

This clone appeared once. This rearrangement joins TRBV5-1 to TRBJ2-7, with 9 bases that match TRBD1. Germline V gene sequence: CDR1 SGHRS, CDR2 YFSETQ. V lost 0 bases, J lost 7 bases, and 11 bases stayed unmatched. CDR3 length equals 16 residues. The CDR3 spells CASSLAYRDRVREQYF. DNA of the CDR3: TGCGCCAGCAGCTTGGCTTACCGGGACAGGGTGAGGGAGCAGTACTTC. The full variable domain, completed using reference TRBV5-1 and TRBJ2-7, is KAGVTQTPRYLIKTRGQQVTLSCSPISGHRSVSWYQQTPGQGLQFLFEYFSETQRNKGNFPGRFSGRQFSNSRSEMNVSTLELGDSALYLCASSLAYRDRVREQYFGPGTRLTVT.

The gene calls are TRBV6-2 or TRBV6-3 and TRBJ2-4; D is unclear. The length of the CDR3 is 17 residues. Deletions cut 6 bases from V and 0 bases from J, with 18 bases between. CDR1 and CDR2 from the germline V gene are MNHEY and SVGEGT. Here the CDR3 reads CASSPLPLSPAKNIQYF. The CDR3 nucleotides are TGTGCCAGCAGCCCTCTCCCCCTGAGTCCAGCCAAAAACATTCAGTACTTC.

The chain joins TRBV10-3 to TRBJ1-1; D remains ambiguous. Deletions cut 5 bases from V and 3 bases from J, with 10 bases between. Germline CDR1 ENHRY, CDR2 SYGVKD. There are 13 residues in the CDR3. The CDR3 region is CAISRAIDTEAFF. Written as DNA, the CDR3 is TGTGCCATCAGTAGGGCTATCGACACTGAAGCTTTCTTT.

V usage is TRBV7-2 and J usage is TRBJ1-3; a weak D match, TRBD1 (5 bases). Trimming took off 5 bases at V and 0 bases at J, with 11 bases between the two ends. Germline assignment: CDR1 SGHTA and CDR2 FQGNSA. The CDR3 runs 15 residues. CDR3 sequence reads: CASSLDSHSGNTIYF. DNA of the CDR3: TGTGCCAGCAGCCTCGACAGCCACTCTGGAAACACCATATATTTT.

CDR3 amino acids: CASPSEGYTEAFF. The CDR3 DNA follows: TGTGCCAGCCCATCCGAGGGGTACACTGAAGCTTTCTTT. V gene TRBV6-5 combines with J gene TRBJ1-1; the D gene is possibly TRBD1 (5 bases). The CDR3 runs 13 residues. Germline V gene data show CDR1 as MNHEY and CDR2 as SVGAGI. V lost 8 bases and J 3 bases, leaving 13 bases between the germline ends.

The rearrangement links TRBV2 to TRBJ1-5, with D possibly TRBD1 on 5 matching bases. The ends were cut back, 7 bases at V and 4 bases at J, with 14 bases in the middle. CDR3 length equals 14 residues. Germline loops: CDR1 SNHLY, CDR2 FYNNEI. CDR3 coding DNA: TGTGCCAGCACGATCAGTAGGGGAAATCAGCCCCAGCATTTT. Translated: CASTISRGNQPQHF.

This clone was detected only once. The junction shows a germline mismatch at one end, possibly a read error. The chain couples TRBV2 to TRBJ1-4, with D maybe TRBD1 (5 bases). Looked up from germline, CDR1 is SNHLY and CDR2 is FYNNEI. The CDR3 sequence is 13 residues long. CDR3 DNA sequence: TGTGCCAGCAGGGGGACTCCCGAATCTAACCTTAGCTTT. Its protein product is CASRGTPESNLSF.

The genes are TRBV7-2 and TRBJ2-1; D gene ambiguous. Germline CDR1 and CDR2: SGHTA and FQGNSA. This CDR3 is built from 15 residues. V lost 2 bases to trimming and J lost 7 bases, with 15 bases between them. The CDR3 DNA reads TGTGCCAGCAGCTTACCCGTGGTCGAAGGGAATGAGCAGTTCTTC. Amino acids: CASSLPVVEGNEQFF. The full variable domain, completed using reference TRBV7-2 and TRBJ2-1, is GAGVSQSPSNKVTEKGKDVELRCDPISGHTALYWYRQSLGQGLEFLIYFQGNSAPDKSGLPSDRFSAERTGGSVSTLTIQRTQQEDSAVYLCASSLPVVEGNEQFFGPGTRLTVL.

The CDR3 here is CASSDRPGAPDTQYF. DNA of the CDR3: TGTGCCAGCAGTGATAGGCCCGGGGCGCCAGATACGCAGTATTTT. The chain employs TRBV6-4 and TRBJ2-3; TRBD1 or TRBD2 may be the D gene (5 bases each). The CDR3 loop spans 15 amino acids. Germline CDR1 and CDR2: MRHNA and SNTAGT. Trimming removed 3 bases from V and 4 bases from J, with 14 bases in between.

V and J are TRBV19 and TRBJ2-2; no firm D call. This CDR3 has 16 amino acids. From germline, CDR1 is LNHDA and CDR2 SQIVND (reference sequence). With 5 bases removed from V and 6 bases from J, the gap between germline ends came to 19 bases. The CDR3 loop reads CASSPIRRPDPGELFF. In DNA form, the CDR3 reads TGTGCCAGTAGTCCAATCCGGAGACCAGACCCCGGGGAGCTGTTTTTT. The full variable domain, with the rest looked up from reference TRBV19 and TRBJ2-2, is DGGITQSPKYLFRKEGQNVTLSCEQNLNHDAMYWYRQDPGQGLRLIYYSQIVNDFQKGDIAEGYSVSREKKESFPLTVTSAQKNPTAFYLCASSPIRRPDPGELFFGEGSRLTVL.

The chain is built from TRBV25-1 and TRBJ2-5; perhaps TRBD1 as D (5 bases). With 1 base removed from V and 2 bases from J, the gap between germline ends came to 14 bases. Per the germline V gene, CDR1 is MGHDK and CDR2 is SYGVNS. The CDR3 runs to 16 residues. CDR3 protein: CASSEWGKRGQETQYF. The CDR3, as DNA: TGTGCCAGCAGTGAATGGGGCAAAAGGGGACAAGAGACCCAGTACTTC. The full variable domain, completed using reference TRBV25-1 and TRBJ2-5, is EADIYQTPRYLVIGTGKKITLECSQTMGHDKMYWYQQDPGMELHLIHYSYGVNSTEKGDLSSESTVSRIRTEHFPLTLESARPSHTSQYLCASSEWGKRGQETQYFGPGTRLLVL.

CDR3 amino acids: CASSRDMGTPYEQYF. For the CDR3, the DNA is TGTGCCAGCAGCCGGGACATGGGGACCCCCTACGAGCAGTACTTC. The chain joins TRBV5-4 to TRBJ2-7; possibly TRBD1 for D (6 bases). CDR3 size: 15 residues. V was cut by 4 bases and J by 2 bases, with 16 bases left in between. Per the germline V gene, CDR1 is SGHNT and CDR2 is YYREEE (reference sequence).

As for this clone: Distinct nucleotide sequences in the sample also encode this CDR3. The CDR3 coding sequence is TGCGCCAGCAGCTTAGCTCAAGAGACCCAGTACTTC. Its translation: CASSLAQETQYF. This chain connects TRBV5-1 to TRBJ2-5; D uncertain. Trimming left V 2 bases short and J 2 bases short, with 4 bases between. The CDR3 sequence is 12 residues long. The germline CDR1 and CDR2 sequences are SGHRS and YFSETQ.

The chain is built from TRBV4-2 and TRBJ1-4; D is unresolved. The length of the CDR3 is 19 residues. Trimming removed 3 bases at V and 0 bases at J, with 20 bases between. From germline, CDR1 is LGHNA and CDR2 YNFKEQ. For the CDR3, the DNA is TGTGCCAGCAGCCATCCCCCGGTGGAGATGGTAGCAACTAATGAAAAACTGTTTTTT. This encodes CASSHPPVEMVATNEKLFF.

CDR3 amino acids: CSARESYGYTF. The DNA of the CDR3 is TGCAGTGCTAGAGAGAGTTATGGCTACACCTTC. The genes are TRBV20-1 and TRBJ1-2; D is unclear. Trimming removed 0 bases at V and 5 bases at J, with 4 bases between. The CDR3 has 11 amino acids. Per germline, CDR1 DFQATT and CDR2 SNEGSKA (reference sequence).

The chain links TRBV5-1 to TRBJ2-5; 8 bases map to TRBD1. CDR3 size: 16 residues. V gave up 2 bases and J gave up 0 bases; unmatched junction bases: 6. Per germline, CDR1 SGHRS and CDR2 YFSETQ. The CDR3 region is CASSFRPGGDQETQYF. The CDR3, as DNA: TGCGCCAGCAGCTTCCGCCCAGGGGGCGACCAAGAGACCCAGTACTTC.

The chain uses TRBV28 and TRBJ2-7, with D perhaps assigned TRBD1 or TRBD2 (6 bases each). This CDR3 has 15 residues. Germline V CDR1 and CDR2: MDHEN, SYDVKM. V was trimmed by 8 bases and J by 4 bases, leaving 21 bases between them. CDR3 residues: CASRGGGTQIYEQYF. DNA of the CDR3: TGTGCCAGCCGGGGTGGGGGGACACAAATATACGAGCAGTACTTC.

The chain carries TRBV2 and TRBJ1-5; 9 bases align to TRBD1. The CDR3 covers 14 residues. The ends lost 6 bases at V and 6 bases at J; junction bases unmatched: 6. The germline CDR1 and CDR2 sequences are SNHLY and FYNNEI. The CDR3 sequence: CASRAGTGIQPQHF. The CDR3 DNA follows: TGTGCCAGCAGGGCCGGGACAGGGATTCAGCCCCAGCATTTT. The whole variable domain, filled in from reference TRBV2 and TRBJ1-5, reads EPEVTQTPSHQVTQMGQEVILRCVPISNHLYFYWYRQILGQKVEFLVSFYNNEISEKSEIFDDQFSVERPDGSNFTLKIRSTKLEDSAMYFCASRAGTGIQPQHFGDGTRLSIL.

The chain recombines TRBV9 with TRBJ1-2; D is undetermined. This CDR3 has 15 residues. Germline V gives CDR1 SGDLS, CDR2 YYNGEE. V dropped 3 bases and J dropped 0 bases, with 12 bases sitting between them. The CDR3 coding sequence is TGTGCCAGCAGCGCTAACTCCAGAGCTAACTATGGCTACACCTTC. It encodes CASSANSRANYGYTF.

The chain is built from TRBV6-5 and TRBJ1-1, with no clear D. CDR3 length: 12 residues. CDR1 is MNHEY, CDR2 SVGAGI, per germline. The V and J ends lost 6 bases and 1 base respectively, with 6 bases between them. The CDR3 sequence: CASRGPNTEAFF. The CDR3, as DNA: TGTGCCAGCAGAGGACCGAACACTGAAGCTTTCTTT.

Of note for this clone: Other DNA sequences from this sample encode an identical CDR3 as well. The chain uses TRBV9 and TRBJ1-6, with a weak D call TRBD1 (5 bases). The CDR3 sequence is 14 residues long. Germline CDR1 is SGDLS and CDR2 is YYNGEE. V lost 2 bases to trimming and J lost 5 bases, with 8 bases between them. The CDR3 nucleotides are TGTGCCAGCAGCGTCGGGACGGATAATTCACCCCTCCACTTT. Amino acid sequence: CASSVGTDNSPLHF.

The gene calls are TRBV10-1 and TRBJ2-1, with a tentative D call TRBD2 (5 bases). The CDR3 is 17 amino acids. Trimming pared 3 bases from V and 3 bases from J, leaving 18 bases between. Germline lookup yields CDR1 WNHNN and CDR2 SYGVQD (reference sequence). The CDR3 sequence: CASSETSSPMGYNEQFF. The CDR3 DNA reads as TGCGCCAGCAGTGAAACTAGTAGTCCTATGGGCTACAATGAGCAGTTCTTC.

This chain connects TRBV5-1 to TRBJ2-1, with 8 bases aligning to TRBD2. The CDR3 is 15 residues long. V was clipped by 0 bases and J by 5 bases; unmatched bases: 4. CDR1 SGHRS and CDR2 YFSETQ come from the germline V gene. This chain's CDR3 is CASSLGLAGNNEQFF. The DNA for the CDR3 is TGCGCCAGCAGCTTGGGGTTAGCGGGAAACAATGAGCAGTTCTTC.